Below are 21 T cell receptor beta chains sequenced from a single sample in a study of T cells in Graves' hyperthyroidism and ophthalmopathy. Amplification yielded TCR beta CDR3 regions, with RNA transcripts as the source. First-round RT-PCR targeting the TCR CDR3 was performed with the HTBI primer set. Each CDR3 protein gets one entry after TCRdb re-called the multiplex PCR reads with MiXCR. Of nearly 750,000 distinct CDR3 sequences in the sample, roughly a third were seen once. The source material was blood. The source of these receptors is a middle-aged woman with Graves' hyperthyroidism.

The V gene is TRBV7-2, the J gene TRBJ1-6, with 7 nucleotides matching TRBD1. Germline loops: CDR1 SGHTA, CDR2 FQGNSA. This CDR3 has 14 residues. The V segment lost 8 bases and the J segment 7 bases; nucleotides outside the gene matches: 8. CDR3 sequence (DNA): TGTGCCAGCGAGCGAGGGGGCCTGAATTCACCCCTCCACTTT. Its protein product is CASERGGLNSPLHF.

The chain joins TRBV11-2 to TRBJ2-2; D gene uncertain. Germline CDR1 SGHAT, CDR2 FQNNGV. The CDR3 length is 16 residues. Trimming cost V 4 bases and J 4 bases, with 16 bases left between them. The CDR3 here is CASSSILHSFTGELFF. The DNA for the CDR3 is TGTGCCAGCAGCTCCATCCTTCACAGCTTCACCGGGGAGCTGTTTTTT. Filled out from reference TRBV11-2 and TRBJ2-2, the complete variable domain reads EAGVAQSPRYKIIEKRQSVAFWCNPISGHATLYWYQQILGQGPKLLIQFQNNGVVDDSQLPKDRFSAERLKGVDSTLKIQPAKLEDSAVYLCASSSILHSFTGELFFGEGSRLTVL.

This sequence joins TRBV10-2 and TRBJ2-3; 7 bases fit TRBD2. This CDR3 contains 14 residues. Per germline, CDR1 WSHSY and CDR2 SAAADI. V dropped 1 base and J dropped 4; count of bases not matched to a gene: 2. The CDR3 nucleotides read TGCGCCAGCAGTGAGTGGACTAGGGCAGATACGCAGTATTTT. Its protein product is CASSEWTRADTQYF.

This clonotype was found a few times. This clone may be a read error of a much larger clone one base away. The V and J genes are TRBV10-3 and TRBJ1-6; D unresolved. The CDR3 extends over 13 amino acids. Germline assignment: CDR1 ENHRY and CDR2 SYGVKD. Trimming pared 3 bases from V and 7 bases from J, leaving 7 bases between. The CDR3 bases are TGTGCCATCAGTGACTCATGGAATTCACCCCTCCACTTT. This sequence encodes CAISDSWNSPLHF.

In regard to this clonotype: One end of the junction varies from germline; a read error may be responsible. This chain links TRBV4-3 with TRBJ2-5; D is uncertain. This CDR3 region has 14 residues. The germline V gene encodes CDR1 LGHNA and CDR2 YSLEER. The CDR3 coding sequence is TGCGTCAGCAGCCATCTCGCCTTAGCAGAGACCCAGTACTTC. Protein sequence: CVSSHLALAETQYF.

This clonotype was detected many times. This chain joins TRBV12-3 or TRBV12-4 and TRBJ1-5; 9 positions agree with TRBD1. The CDR3 spans 15 residues. With 6 bases clipped from V and 6 bases from J, the junction kept 9 bases outside the gene matches. The DNA of the CDR3 is TGTGCCAGCAGGCAAACAGGGGGCACAGGTCAGCCCCAGCATTTT. It codes for CASRQTGGTGQPQHF.

This clonotype was picked up a small number of times. This chain uses TRBV5-4 with TRBJ2-5; 7 positions agree with TRBD2. This CDR3 is built from 14 residues. The V segment lost 5 bases and the J segment 5 bases; nucleotides outside the gene matches: 9. Germline V gene data show CDR1 as SGHNT and CDR2 as YYREEE (reference sequence). CDR3 protein: CASRGGTTLETQYF. The CDR3 DNA is TGTGCCAGCAGGGGAGGGACTACCCTCGAGACCCAGTACTTC.

The chain combines TRBV7-2 with TRBJ1-4, with unresolved D. Germline V gene lookup returns CDR1 SGHTA and CDR2 FQGNSA. The CDR3 runs 14 residues. Trimming removed 5 bases from V and 6 bases from J, with 13 bases in between. CDR3 amino acids: CASSHRRYDEKLFF. The CDR3 nucleotides read TGTGCCAGCAGCCACCGACGGTACGATGAAAAACTGTTTTTT.

As concerns this clonotype: Sequence at one end of the junction differs from germline and may be a read error. The chain carries TRBV7-3 and TRBJ1-2; TRBD1 might be the D (6 bases). The CDR3 runs 14 residues. Germline-derived CDR1 and CDR2 are SGHTA and FQGTGA. CDR3 region: CASSFGGQNYGHTF. The CDR3 region has the DNA TGTGCTAGCAGCTTTGGGGGGCAGAACTATGGCCACACCTTC.

The chain joins TRBV9 to TRBJ2-5; 9 bases are a match to TRBD2. Looked up from germline, CDR1 is SGDLS and CDR2 is YYNGEE. The CDR3 is 16 residues long. V lost 4 bases, J lost 9 bases, and 16 bases stayed unmatched. CDR3 region: CASSPSDSGRIGAQYF. The CDR3 bases are TGTGCCAGCAGCCCGAGCGACAGCGGGAGGATCGGGGCCCAGTACTTC.

This clonotype occurred many times. This chain connects TRBV6-5 to TRBJ1-1, with D uncertain. Trimming stripped 0 bases from V and 0 bases from J, with 8 bases between. The germline CDR1 and CDR2 sequences are MNHEY and SVGAGI. The CDR3 totals 15 residues. This CDR3 is CASSYSRRLNTEAFF. The CDR3 coding sequence is TGTGCCAGCAGTTACTCGCGACGGTTGAACACTGAAGCTTTCTTT.

Turning to this clonotype: Being one base from a much bigger clone, this may be a read error. The chain combines TRBV19 with TRBJ1-2, with 11 bases aligning to TRBD1. The germline CDR1 and CDR2 sequences are LNHDA and SQIVND (reference sequence). There are 14 residues in the CDR3. The CDR3 DNA sequence: TGTGCCAGTAGTAGGACAGGGGGCAACTATGGCCACACCTTC. Residues: CASSRTGGNYGHTF.

The gene calls are TRBV24-1 and TRBJ2-7; D possibly corresponds to TRBD2 (6 bases). This CDR3 contains 13 residues. From germline, CDR1 is KGHDR and CDR2 SFDVKD. The V end lost 4 bases, the J end lost 5 bases, and 11 bases lay between the germline ends. In DNA, the CDR3 is TGTGCCACCAGTGACAGGGAGGCCCACGAGCAGTACTTC. Protein: CATSDREAHEQYF.

This chain connects TRBV6-4 to TRBJ2-1; 8 bases are a match to TRBD2. The CDR3 extends over 17 amino acids. Per the germline V gene, CDR1 is MRHNA and CDR2 is SNTAGT. V lost 3 bases, J lost 6 bases, and 13 bases stayed unmatched. The CDR3 DNA reads as TGTGCCAGCAGTGAACTCGGGGGGGCCTCTCTAGTCAATGAGCAGTTCTTC. Translation: CASSELGGASLVNEQFF.

This clonotype was counted at least ten times. The chain carries TRBV7-9 and TRBJ2-5, with unresolved D. Trimming pared 5 bases from V and 4 bases from J, leaving 14 bases between. CDR3 length: 14 residues. Per the germline V gene, CDR1 is SEHNR and CDR2 is FQNEAQ (reference sequence). CDR3 in amino acids: CASSPPAAGETQYF. CDR3 DNA: TGTGCCAGCAGCCCCCCCGCGGCTGGAGAGACCCAGTACTTC.

This clonotype was observed many times. The rearrangement joins TRBV29-1 to TRBJ2-7, with D possibly being TRBD1 (6 bases). CDR3 length equals 14 residues. Germline CDR1 SQVTM, CDR2 ANQGSEA. V lost 7 bases to trimming and J lost 0 bases, with 16 bases between them. Written as DNA, the CDR3 is TGCAGCGCTATGGACAGCTTAAGCTCCTACGAGCAGTACTTC. Protein: CSAMDSLSSYEQYF.

This sequence joins TRBV2 and TRBJ2-7; 9 bases map to TRBD2. With the DNA end fitting TRBJ2-3 better, the J assignment may be wrong. Germline lookup yields CDR1 SNHLY and CDR2 FYNNEI. CDR3 length equals 15 residues. The CDR3 bases are TGTGCCAGCAGCCGACTGGCGGGAGGGTCAGATACGCAGTATTTT. This translates into CASSRLAGGSDTQYF.

This clonotype was detected many times. The rearrangement links TRBV6-2 or TRBV6-3 to TRBJ1-2, with D tentatively TRBD1 (6 bases). V lost 4 bases to trimming and J lost 2 bases, with 14 bases between them. This CDR3 has 15 amino acids. In germline, CDR1 is MNHEY, CDR2 SVGEGT. The CDR3 DNA reads TGTGCCAGCAGTTTAACAGGGAACTCAAACTATGGCTACACCTTC. This sequence encodes CASSLTGNSNYGYTF.

This clonotype has only a few counts. This chain uses TRBV4-3 with TRBJ2-7; 8 positions match TRBD2. Germline loops: CDR1 LGHNA, CDR2 YSLEER. V dropped 1 base and J dropped 3; count of bases not matched to a gene: 5. The length of the CDR3 is 15 residues. This chain's CDR3 is CASSQVAGGNYEQYF. CDR3 sequence (DNA): TGCGCCAGCAGCCAAGTTGCGGGGGGTAACTACGAGCAGTACTTC.

Worth noting for this clonotype: Being one base from a much bigger clone, this may be a read error. The CDR3 end shows no conserved phenylalanine or tryptophan, and so a read error is likely. J is TRBJ2-5 and V is TRBV4-1; the match to TRBD2 covers 7 bases. Germline CDR1 and CDR2: MGHRA and YSYEKL. J was trimmed by 5 bases and V by 7 bases; bases with no gene match: 7. The CDR3 is 13 amino acids. The CDR3 DNA sequence: TGCGCCAGCACGCGGGAGCGCGGGGAGACCCAGTACCTC. It yields the protein CASTRERGETQYL.

In its sample, this clonotype was seen many times. Here the CDR3 reads CASSLALPGGGNQPQHF. CDR3 sequence (DNA): TGTGCCAGCAGCTTGGCCCTACCAGGGGGAGGGAATCAGCCCCAGCATTTT. The chain links TRBV5-5 to TRBJ1-5; 7 bases match TRBD1. The CDR3 totals 17 residues. Germline CDR1 and CDR2: SGHKS and YYEKEE (reference sequence). The V segment lost 0 bases and the J segment 4 bases; nucleotides outside the gene matches: 10.